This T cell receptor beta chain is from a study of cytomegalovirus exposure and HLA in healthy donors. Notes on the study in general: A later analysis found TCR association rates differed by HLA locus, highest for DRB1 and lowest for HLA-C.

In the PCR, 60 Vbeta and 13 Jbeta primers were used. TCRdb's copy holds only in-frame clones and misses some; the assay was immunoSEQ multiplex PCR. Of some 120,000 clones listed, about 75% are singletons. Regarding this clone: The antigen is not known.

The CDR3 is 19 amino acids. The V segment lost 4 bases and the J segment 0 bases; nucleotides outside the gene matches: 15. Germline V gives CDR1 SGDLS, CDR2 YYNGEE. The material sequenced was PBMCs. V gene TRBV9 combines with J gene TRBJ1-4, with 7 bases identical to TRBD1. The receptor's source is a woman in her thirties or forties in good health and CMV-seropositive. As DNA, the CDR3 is TGTGCCAGCAGCCCGTCAGATACAGGGGAAACGGCAACTAATGAAAAACTGTTTTTT. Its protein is CASSPSDTGETATNEKLFF.